This note documents a single T cell receptor (beta chain) sequence. The table came from immunoSEQ multiplex PCR; TCRdb's copy has only in-frame clones and leaves some out. The table lists a few hundred thousand clones, about 90% of them singletons, with 0.95% to 1.5% in the top ten. These data are taken from a study of blood T cell repertoires in COVID-19. With V trimmed by 0 bases and J by 5 bases, 4 bases remained unmatched. Germline V CDR1 and CDR2: SGHRS, YFSETQ. CDR3 size: 14 residues. This clonotype was obtained from a human donor in a cohort exposed to, infected with or recovered from COVID-19 (not recorded which). The donor label of this sample is uncertain. Sequences were obtained from PBMCs or T cells enriched from blood (not recorded which). This chain connects TRBV5-1 to TRBJ2-7, with 8 bases matching TRBD1. DNA for the CDR3: TGCGCCAGCAGCTTGGGTTCAGGGGGCCACGAGCAGTACTTC. Protein product: CASSLGSGGHEQYF.